The source of this TCR beta chain is a study of spatial heterogeneity in lung cancer. Findings and limits, study-wide: In tumors, expanded intratumoral alpha and beta TCR counts tracked mutation counts.

TCRdb independently ran MiXCR on the 5' RACE reads; one entry per CDR3 protein. The profile covers 100,000 to 110,000 distinct CDR3 sequences, with under 4.5% appearing a single time and around 21% taken by the ten largest. This clonotype was found a few times. No antigen is known for it. As for time point: sample taken at primary tumor resection. The sequenced sample was lung tumor tissue, obtained at surgery. The TCR sequence derives from a male donor with early-stage non-small cell lung cancer.

The CDR3: CASSAGDRGYEQYF. As DNA, the CDR3 is TGTGCCAGCAGTGCCGGGGACAGGGGATACGAGCAGTACTTC. The rearrangement links TRBV25-1 to TRBJ2-7, with 10 positions matching TRBD1. The V gene end was trimmed by 4 bases and the J gene end by 4 bases; junction bases not matched to a gene: 4. Germline V gene lookup returns CDR1 MGHDK and CDR2 SYGVNS. This CDR3 comprises 14 residues.